These T cell receptor beta chains were read from a single sample in a study of STAT3 mutations in large granular lymphocyte leukemia. Assay: immunoSEQ multiplex PCR; the TCRdb copy retains only in-frame clones and omits some. Of 35,000 to 40,000 clones listed, around nine tenths are singletons. Sample: PBMCs. The source of these receptors is a human donor with T large granular lymphocyte leukemia. Some clones in this sample may be carry-over from other donors' samples. The CDR3 runs from the conserved cysteine through the conserved F or W. Fields, in order: clone size, D gene, J gene, V gene, CDR3 length, CDR3 protein, CDR3 DNA. The D gene is left open where the match is weak. The size field is filled for only some rows; it gives once, few, many or a size class.

NA,NA,TRBJ1-2,TRBV29-1,11,CSVLQERGYTF,TGCAGCGTTTTACAGGAAAGGGGCTACACCTTC
medium-sized,NA,TRBJ2-7,TRBV19,14,CASSMVSGGYEQYF,TGTGCCAGTAGTATGGTGTCTGGGGGTTACGAGCAGTACTTC
NA,TRBD1,TRBJ2-2,TRBV5-5,15,CASSTGTGDTGELFF,TGTGCCAGCAGCACAGGGACAGGCGACACCGGGGAGCTGTTTTTT
NA,NA,TRBJ2-1,TRBV5-8,14,CASIKQGLHNEQFF,TGTGCCAGCATAAAGCAGGGACTTCACAATGAGCAGTTCTTC
few,NA,TRBJ1-3,TRBV5-1,16,CASSLSGAGSGNTIYF,TGCGCCAGCAGCTTGTCAGGGGCAGGCTCTGGAAACACCATATATTTT
NA,NA,TRBJ2-3,TRBV5-1,12,CASSLEDGTQYF,TGCGCCAGCAGCTTGGAGGACGGTACGCAGTATTTT
NA,NA,TRBJ2-3,TRBV13,14,CASSHWQVPDTQYF,TGTGCCAGCAGCCATTGGCAAGTGCCAGATACGCAGTATTTT
NA,NA,TRBJ1-2,TRBV6-5,13,CASSQDGIYGYTF,TGTGCCAGCAGTCAGGACGGGATCTATGGCTACACCTTC
once,NA,TRBJ1-1,TRBV29-1,14,CSVESGGVNTEAFF,TGCAGCGTCGAGTCCGGGGGAGTGAACACTGAAGCTTTCTTT
NA,NA,TRBJ1-2,TRBV4-3,19,CASSRVGAVGGSLNYGYTF,TGCGCCAGCAGCCGAGTCGGCGCGGTCGGGGGTTCCCTCAACTATGGCTACACCTTC
NA,NA,TRBJ2-7,TRBV30,11,CAWSRQYEQYF,TGTGCCTGGAGTAGGCAGTACGAGCAGTACTTC
NA,NA,TRBJ1-5,TRBV19,14,CASSLPGPNQPQHF,TGTGCCAGTAGTCTACCGGGTCCAAATCAGCCCCAGCATTTT
NA,NA,TRBJ2-3,TRBV28,15,CASSPPGLPSDTQYF,TGTGCCAGCAGCCCTCCCGGCCTCCCCTCCGATACGCAGTATTTT
NA,TRBD1,TRBJ2-7,TRBV27,13,CASSPGQVYEQYF,TGTGCCAGCAGTCCGGGACAGGTCTACGAGCAGTACTTC
NA,TRBD2,TRBJ2-3,TRBV28,15,CASSVSGGRTDTQYF,TGTGCCAGCAGTGTTAGCGGGGGGCGCACAGATACGCAGTATTTT
NA,NA,TRBJ2-3,TRBV7-7,13,CAIGSTPTDTQYF,TGTGCCATCGGGTCAACCCCCACAGATACGCAGTATTTT
once,NA,TRBJ2-2,TRBV5-8,15,CASSFDPGHTPELFF,TGTGCCAGCAGCTTTGACCCCGGCCACACGCCGGAGCTGTTTTTT
NA,NA,TRBJ1-1,TRBV5-1,14,CASSFLSQNTEAFF,TGCGCCAGCAGCTTTTTAAGCCAGAACACTGAAGCTTTCTTT
NA,NA,TRBJ1-5,TRBV10-2,14,CASSESGPRQPQHF,TGCGCCAGCAGTGAATCAGGGCCACGGCAGCCCCAGCATTTT
once,TRBD1,TRBJ2-7,TRBV28,16,CASSLPPGQGSYEQYF,TGTGCCAGCAGTTTACCACCCGGACAGGGGTCGTACGAGCAGTACTTC
few,TRBD2,TRBJ2-1,TRBV19,16,CASGALAGDLYNEQFF,TGTGCCAGCGGTGCTCTAGCGGGGGATCTCTACAATGAGCAGTTCTTC
NA,TRBD1,TRBJ1-2,TRBV19,15,CASRETGTGDNGYTF,TGTGCCAGCAGGGAGACCGGGACAGGGGATAATGGCTACACCTTC
few,NA,TRBJ1-6,TRBV14,16,CASSQGGLMFNSPLHF,TGTGCCAGCAGCCAAGGTGGACTTATGTTTAATTCACCCCTCCACTTT
once,NA,TRBJ2-3,TRBV5-1,15,CASSLAGGITDTQYF,TGCGCCAGCAGCTTGGCTGGGGGGATAACAGATACGCAGTATTTT
NA,NA,TRBJ1-4,TRBV7-9,15,CASSLEGRVSEKLFF,TGTGCCAGCAGCTTAGAGGGGAGGGTTTCTGAAAAACTGTTTTTT
few,NA,TRBJ1-2,TRBV7-2,16,CASSLELRWPKHGYTF,TGTGCCAGCAGCTTAGAACTTCGGTGGCCGAAACATGGCTACACCTTC
NA,TRBD1,TRBJ2-1,TRBV2,15,CASRTDRDPYNEQFF,TGTGCCAGCAGGACCGACAGGGATCCATACAATGAGCAGTTCTTC
NA,NA,TRBJ1-6,TRBV28,14,CASKPGPSNSPLHF,TGTGCCAGCAAACCCGGACCGTCCAATTCACCCCTCCACTTT
NA,NA,TRBJ1-6,TRBV4-1,14,CASSQGTDHSPLHF,TGCGCCAGCAGCCAAGGGACAGACCATTCACCCCTCCACTTT
NA,TRBD2,TRBJ2-1,TRBV11-2,16,CASSPRAGGPYNEQFF,TGTGCCAGCAGCCCTCGAGCGGGGGGGCCCTACAATGAGCAGTTCTTC
NA,NA,TRBJ2-7,TRBV2,12,CASTPSSYEQYF,TGTGCCAGCACACCAAGCTCCTACGAGCAGTACTTC
NA,TRBD2,TRBJ2-3,TRBV19,16,CASSTTSGGGADTQYF,TGTGCCAGTAGTACAACTAGCGGGGGAGGCGCAGATACGCAGTATTTT
NA,NA,TRBJ2-7,TRBV4-3,15,CASSQDRDGSYEQYF,TGCGCCAGCAGCCAAGATCGGGACGGATCCTACGAGCAGTACTTC
NA,NA,TRBJ1-5,TRBV7-2,13,CASSLEVHQPQHF,TGTGCCAGCAGCTTAGAAGTACATCAGCCCCAGCATTTT
once,NA,TRBJ2-7,TRBV7-9,13,CASSSDSYGEQYF,TGTGCCAGCAGCTCGGACAGCTACGGGGAGCAGTACTTC
NA,NA,TRBJ1-4,TRBV7-9,14,CASSLDLGFEKLFF,TGTGCCAGCAGCTTAGATTTGGGGTTTGAAAAACTGTTTTTT
NA,TRBD1,TRBJ1-6,TRBV7-2,18,CASSLASEVTGSNSPLHF,TGTGCCAGCAGCTTGGCCTCGGAAGTGACAGGGAGTAATTCACCCCTCCACTTT
NA,TRBD1,TRBJ2-1,TRBV4-2,15,CASSQPGTDNNEQFF,TGTGCCAGCAGCCAACCTGGGACAGACAACAATGAGCAGTTCTTC
NA,NA,TRBJ2-6,TRBV6-1,15,CASRVFRGDSNVLTF,TGTGCCAGCAGAGTTTTCCGGGGCGACTCCAACGTCCTGACTTTC
NA,NA,TRBJ1-1,TRBV30,15,CAWSPGEGVNTEAFF,TGTGCCTGGAGTCCAGGGGAGGGGGTTAACACTGAAGCTTTCTTT
NA,NA,TRBJ2-2,TRBV27,18,CASSLEGPWGPNTGELFF,TGTGCCAGCAGTTTGGAGGGGCCGTGGGGGCCGAACACCGGGGAGCTGTTTTTT
NA,NA,TRBJ1-1,TRBV21-1,17,CAINHSTGGSLNTEAFF,TGTGCCATCAACCATTCGACAGGGGGCTCGCTGAACACTGAAGCTTTCTTT
NA,NA,TRBJ1-5,TRBV19,13,CASSIDGTLPQHF,TGTGCCAGTAGTATAGATGGGACACTGCCCCAGCATTTT
NA,TRBD1,TRBJ1-5,TRBV7-9,16,CASSGEQGLADQPQHF,TGTGCCAGCAGCGGGGAACAGGGGCTGGCGGATCAGCCCCAGCATTTT